The 25 T cell receptor beta chains reported below all come from one sample, sequenced in a study of CD8 T cells in ankylosing spondylitis. Each CDR3 protein gets one entry after TCRdb re-called the 5' RACE reads with MiXCR. The table has around 210,000 distinct CDR3 sequences, roughly 8% seen once. The material sequenced was blood, either unsorted or a sorted T cell fraction (not recorded which). These receptors all come from a female donor with ankylosing spondylitis or in good health (not recorded which).

This clonotype was seen ten or more times. This rearrangement joins TRBV5-1 to TRBJ2-1; 9 positions agree with TRBD2. The CDR3 runs 16 residues. V was pared by 4 bases and J by 4 bases, with 9 bases of the junction left unmatched. Germline CDR1 reads SGHRS; CDR2 reads YFSETQ. The CDR3 loop is CASSPVVLAGYNEQFF. For the CDR3, the DNA is TGCGCCAGCAGCCCTGTCGTGCTAGCGGGATACAATGAGCAGTTCTTC.

This clonotype has at least ten counts. The rearrangement links TRBV5-1 to TRBJ2-7; D might be TRBD1 (5 bases). Looked up from germline, CDR1 is SGHRS and CDR2 is YFSETQ. V dropped 0 bases and J dropped 3 bases, with 13 bases sitting between them. The CDR3 runs to 15 residues. CDR3 DNA sequence: TGCGCCAGCAGCTTGGGTGCGACAGAGGTCTACGAGCAGTACTTC. Amino acid sequence: CASSLGATEVYEQYF.

This clonotype was seen repeatedly, ten times or more. This chain links TRBV12-3 or TRBV12-4 with TRBJ1-6, with a weak D call TRBD1 (5 bases). The CDR3 covers 15 residues. V lost 8 bases, J lost 6 bases, and 17 bases lay in between. CDR3 protein: CASSLAGVSNSPLHF. CDR3 nucleotide sequence: TGTGCCAGCTCCTTGGCGGGGGTCTCTAATTCACCCCTCCACTTT.

A few counts support this clonotype. This sequence joins TRBV5-6 and TRBJ2-2; TRBD2 agrees at 15 bases. J lost 7 bases, V lost 6 bases, and 4 bases had no gene match. CDR1 and CDR2 (germline): SGHDT, YYEEEE. The length of the CDR3 is 15 residues. CDR3 DNA: TGTGCCAGCACTGGACTAGCGGGAGGGCACGGGGAGCTGTTTTTT. Translating gives CASTGLAGGHGELFF.

There are many counts of this clonotype. V and J are TRBV20-1 and TRBJ2-3, with 11 bases that match TRBD2. The germline V gene has CDR1 DFQATT and CDR2 SNEGSKA (reference sequence). Trimming removed 5 bases from V and 4 bases from J; junction bases left unmatched: 8. There are 15 residues in the CDR3. CDR3 in amino acids: CSAPTSGRSADTQYF. In DNA form, the CDR3 reads TGCAGTGCTCCAACTAGCGGGAGAAGTGCAGATACGCAGTATTTT.

This clonotype was seen a handful of times. The rearrangement links TRBV28 to TRBJ2-4; TRBD1 matches at 8 bases. This CDR3 is built from 16 residues. Germline V gene sequence: CDR1 MDHEN, CDR2 SYDVKM. Trimming took 2 bases from V and 3 from J; bases not matched to a gene: 6. In DNA, the CDR3 is TGTGCCAGCAGTTTAGTGACAGGGGTCGGCAAAAACATTCAGTACTTC. This gives the protein CASSLVTGVGKNIQYF.

This clonotype was found many times. The chain recombines TRBV3-1 with TRBJ2-3; D is possibly TRBD1 or TRBD2 (6 bases each). The CDR3 is made up of 13 amino acids. Germline assignment: CDR1 LGHDT and CDR2 YNNKEL (reference sequence). V lost 2 bases and J lost 4, with 7 bases in between. Here the CDR3 reads CASSQRGPDTQYF. The CDR3 nucleotides read TGTGCCAGCAGCCAACGGGGGCCAGATACGCAGTATTTT.

This clonotype was found many times. CDR3 in amino acids: CASSYQGYNEQFF. The CDR3 region has the DNA TGTGCCAGCAGTTACCAGGGCTACAATGAGCAGTTCTTC. This chain links TRBV6-2 or TRBV6-3 with TRBJ2-1; perhaps TRBD1 as D (5 bases). The CDR3 runs to 13 residues. CDR1 is MNHEY, CDR2 SVGEGT, per germline. Between the trimmed V and J ends, which lost 2 bases and 3 bases, there was a span of 5 bases.

Concerning this clonotype itself: Germline and junction disagree at one end, which may indicate a read error. The V call is TRBV23-1, the J call TRBJ2-7; D is ambiguous. TRBV23-1 is identified as an open reading frame with a role that is uncertain. This CDR3 is built from 14 residues. CDR3: CASRTPPKAYEQYF. In DNA, the CDR3 is TGTGCCAGCAGAACGCCCCCGAAAGCGTACGAGCAGTACTTC.

This clonotype was found many times. This chain links TRBV29-1 with TRBJ2-3; 7 positions match TRBD2. V lost 5 bases to trimming and J lost 3 bases; unmatched junction nucleotides: 11. The germline V gene encodes CDR1 SQVTM and CDR2 ANQGSEA. The CDR3 length is 15 residues. The CDR3 sequence is CSVLLAATWTDTQYF. CDR3 bases: TGCAGCGTTCTGCTAGCGGCCACCTGGACAGATACGCAGTATTTT.

Many counts were recorded for this clonotype. The rearrangement uses TRBV7-9 and TRBJ2-1; D gene ambiguous. The V end was cut by 1 base, the J end by 3 bases, with 7 bases between. The CDR3 runs to 14 residues. The V gene's germline CDR1 is SEHNR and CDR2 FQNEAQ (reference sequence). CDR3 sequence (DNA): TGTGCCAGCAGCTTAGACCAGTTCTACAATGAGCAGTTCTTC. Translation: CASSLDQFYNEQFF.

The rearrangement uses TRBV28 and TRBJ2-7, with D unclear. From germline, CDR1 is MDHEN and CDR2 SYDVKM. With 10 bases removed from V and 2 bases from J, the gap between germline ends came to 15 bases. The CDR3 has 13 residues. The CDR3 DNA is TGTGCCACTAACCTGGAAACGACCTACGAGCAGTACTTC. It translates to CATNLETTYEQYF.

The sample holds many counts of this clonotype. The rearrangement joins TRBV2 to TRBJ1-6; D might be TRBD1 (6 bases). Per the germline V gene, CDR1 is SNHLY and CDR2 is FYNNEI. The CDR3 extends over 16 amino acids. The V gene lost 7 bases and the J gene lost 6 bases, with 19 bases spanning the gap. The DNA for the CDR3 is TGTGCCAGCACCGGCCCGGGGCTAGGGGGTAATTCACCCCTCCACTTT. Amino acids: CASTGPGLGGNSPLHF.

With regard to this clonotype: A much larger clone sits a single nucleotide away, making a read error possible. This chain links TRBV29-1 with TRBJ2-5; 8 bases are a match to TRBD1. Unmatched junction bases numbered 8, after V lost 6 bases and J lost 5 bases. Per the germline V gene, CDR1 is SQVTM and CDR2 is ANQGSEA. The CDR3 runs to 13 residues. CDR3 nucleotide sequence: TGCAGCGTGATATGGACAGGGAGGGAGACCCAGTACTTC. It is translated as CSVIWTGRETQYF.

Regarding this clonotype: This may be a read error, as it is one base from a much larger clone. The chain carries TRBV4-2 and TRBJ2-6, with 11 bases that match TRBD1. Germline CDR1 is LGHNA and CDR2 is YNFKEQ. The CDR3 length is 19 residues. CDR3 nucleotides: TGTGCCAGCAGCCGCGGACAGGGGGCCAGGGGTTCTGGGACCAACGTCCTGACTTTC. It yields the protein CASSRGQGARGSGTNVLTF.

This clonotype was detected ten times or more. This chain connects TRBV5-4 to TRBJ2-1; D not certain. The germline CDR1 and CDR2 sequences are SGHNT and YYREEE (reference sequence). Trimming took off 0 bases at V and 9 bases at J, with 4 bases between the two ends. This CDR3 has 11 residues. The CDR3 spells CASSLDSEQFF. CDR3 nucleotide sequence: TGTGCCAGCAGCTTGGATAGTGAGCAGTTCTTC.

This clonotype was picked up a small number of times. The rearrangement links TRBV27 to TRBJ2-6, with D uncertain. The V gene lost 4 bases and the J gene lost 0 bases, with 10 bases spanning the gap. This CDR3 is 16 amino acids long. Germline-derived CDR1 and CDR2 are MNHEY and SMNVEV (reference sequence). The CDR3 sequence is CASSSWTGSGANVLTF. The CDR3 bases are TGTGCCAGCAGTTCTTGGACGGGCTCTGGGGCCAACGTCCTGACTTTC.

Many counts were recorded for this clonotype. CDR3 residues: CSVTTGAEAFF. The CDR3, as DNA: TGCAGCGTGACCACAGGTGCTGAAGCTTTCTTT. V usage is TRBV29-1 and J usage is TRBJ1-1; a possible D gene is TRBD1 (5 bases). Germline V gives CDR1 SQVTM, CDR2 ANQGSEA. V was pared by 6 bases and J by 6 bases, with 11 bases between. The CDR3 has 11 residues. The whole variable domain, remainder taken from reference TRBV29-1 and TRBJ1-1, is SAVISQKPSRDICQRGTSLTIQCQVDSQVTMMFWYRQQPGQSLTLIATANQGSEATYESGFVIDKFPISRPNLTFSTLTVSNMSPEDSSIYLCSVTTGAEAFFGQGTRLTVV.

This chain's CDR3 is CASSPSGLNSNNEQFF. The CDR3 bases are TGTGCCAGCAGCCCCTCGGGACTGAATTCCAACAATGAGCAGTTCTTC. V and J are TRBV7-6 and TRBJ2-1; TRBD2 might be the D (6 bases). The CDR3 extends over 16 amino acids. Per the germline V gene, CDR1 is SGHVS and CDR2 is FNYEAQ. V lost 5 bases, J lost 5 bases, and 19 bases lay in between.

This clonotype was seen at least ten times. V is TRBV7-2 and J is TRBJ1-3; D gene ambiguous. CDR1 and CDR2 from the germline V gene are SGHTA and FQGNSA. The germline V and J ends were trimmed by 8 bases and 2 bases, with 10 bases remaining between them. The CDR3 covers 13 residues. In nucleotides, the CDR3 is TGTGCCAGCCAGAGGGAGCCTGGAAACACCATATATTTT. Its protein is CASQREPGNTIYF.

Comments on this clonotype: This may be a read error: a much more frequent sequence differs by one nucleotide. The rearrangement uses TRBV5-1 and TRBJ2-2; 14 bases align to TRBD2. CDR1 is SGHRS and CDR2 is YFSETQ in the germline V gene. V lost 4 bases, J lost 6 bases, and 11 bases stayed unmatched. CDR3 length: 18 amino acids. The DNA of the CDR3 is TGCGCCAGCAGCCCGTCCCACAGGACTAGCGGGGGGCCCGGGGAGCTGTTTTTT. Translating gives CASSPSHRTSGGPGELFF.

The sample holds many counts of this clonotype. The rearrangement joins TRBV6-5 to TRBJ1-1; the match to TRBD1 covers 9 bases. CDR3 length equals 14 residues. J gave up 1 base and V 4 bases, and 1 base lay outside the gene matches. Looked up from germline, CDR1 is MNHEY and CDR2 is SVGAGI. The CDR3 spells CASSSQGANTEAFF. The CDR3 nucleotides read TGTGCCAGCAGTTCACAGGGGGCGAACACTGAAGCTTTCTTT.

This clonotype was counted many times. The chain carries TRBV6-1 and TRBJ2-7; TRBD2 is a possible D gene (5 bases). Trimming left V 7 bases short and J 2 bases short, with 18 bases between. The CDR3 sequence is 15 residues long. The V gene's germline CDR1 is MNHNS and CDR2 SASEGT. This CDR3 is CASTPTPGGTYEQYF. The CDR3 region has the DNA TGTGCCAGCACCCCTACGCCCGGAGGAACCTACGAGCAGTACTTC.

This clonotype has a count of ten or more. The junction does not match germline at one end; this may be a read error. The chain is built from TRBV11-2 and TRBJ2-7; TRBD2 agrees at 14 bases. The CDR3 is 11 residues long. CDR1 and CDR2 (germline): SGHAT, FQNNGV. CDR3 DNA: TGTGCCAGCAGCCCGGGACTAGCGGGAGTTTTC. It specifies CASSPGLAGVF.

This clonotype turned up a few times. A much larger clone differs by one base, so this may be a read error. The chain links TRBV5-1 to TRBJ2-1; perhaps TRBD2 as D (6 bases). The ends were cut back, 0 bases at V and 5 bases at J, with 9 bases in the middle. The CDR3 length is 14 residues. The germline gives CDR1 SGHRS, CDR2 YFSETQ. Here the CDR3 reads CASSLAGVNNEQFF. CDR3 nucleotide sequence: TGCGCCAGCAGCTTGGCGGGAGTGAACAATGAGCAGTTCTTC. The whole variable domain, remainder taken from reference TRBV5-1 and TRBJ2-1, is KAGVTQTPRYLIKTRGQQVTLSCSPISGHRSVSWYQQTPGQGLQFLFEYFSETQRNKGNFPGRFSGRQFSNSRSEMNVSTLELGDSALYLCASSLAGVNNEQFFGPGTRLTVL.